This entry describes one T cell receptor (beta chain). Its specificity is unknown. Amplification used 60 Vbeta primers and 13 Jbeta primers. Sequencing was performed with immunoSEQ multiplex PCR; in TCRdb, only in-frame clones are kept and a portion is missing. The sample shows approximately 150,000 clones, around two thirds of them seen only once. The CDR3 loop spans 14 amino acids. The V end lost 5 bases, the J end lost 4 bases, and 13 bases lay between the germline ends. The germline V gene has CDR1 SGHTA and CDR2 FQGNSA. The record originates from a study of cytomegalovirus exposure and HLA in healthy donors. In the study overall: The Caucasian-associated ancestry cluster contained approximately 81% of the approximately 410 genotyped donors. Study-wide results and caveats: Overall, around 160 TCR beta chains were annotated as cytomegalovirus-associated. Further analysis, carried out later, found HLA-associated TCR beta chains more clonally expanded than equally common other chains. CMV serostatus was the sole immune exposure data available.

The chain employs TRBV7-2 and TRBJ2-3; D is ambiguous. The TCR sequence derives from a man aged 50 to 59 in good health and CMV-seronegative. Sequencing used PBMCs. Written as DNA, the CDR3 is TGTGCCAGCAGCCCCCGGGTAGAAGCAGATACGCAGTATTTT. Encoded protein: CASSPRVEADTQYF.